This T cell receptor (beta chain) comes out of a study of T-cell reconstitution after alpha-beta-depleted transplantation in children. On this clonotype itself: One junction end does not reproduce the germline sequence, and a read error may be involved.

The CDR3 runs 11 residues. Germline V gene data show CDR1 as SEHNR and CDR2 as FQNEAQ (reference sequence). For TCRbeta, the library was prepared with unique molecular identifiers. TCRdb fed the PCR reads into MiXCR, producing one record per CDR3 protein. The table has about 300,000 distinct CDR3 sequences, around a tenth seen once. This rearrangement joins TRBV7-9 to TRBJ1-4; no clear D gene. The TCR originated in a boy in the first two years of life with acute myeloid leukemia, due to receive a stem cell transplant. The sample was PBMCs, taken before TCRalphabeta/CD19-depleted stem cell transplant. CDR3 sequence: CASSFGEKQFF. The DNA of the CDR3 is TGTGCCAGCAGCTTTGGCGAAAAACAGTTTTTT.